The T cell receptor beta chain described here comes from a study of blood T cell repertoires in COVID-19. Background on the study: Collection of acute and convalescent COVID-19 samples took place in the United States, Italy and Spain. PBMCs, B-cell-depleted T cells, or T cells were the source of the cDNA or gDNA that made up the material.

TCRdb's table, derived via immunoSEQ multiplex PCR, lists solely in-frame clones and lacks some. The sample shows some 170,000 clones, 80% to 90% of them seen only once. The V end was cut by 5 bases, the J end by 9 bases, with 14 bases between. The germline V gene has CDR1 SEHNR and CDR2 FQNEAQ (reference sequence). CDR3 size: 14 residues. The sequence was obtained from a woman in her forties or fifties with acute or convalescent COVID-19. This sequence joins TRBV7-9 and TRBJ1-6; a weak D match, TRBD1 (5 bases). Sequenced: peripheral blood. This CDR3 is CASSIQGRGSPLHF. As DNA, the CDR3 is TGTGCCAGCAGCATCCAGGGTAGGGGTTCACCCCTCCACTTT.